Following are 18 T cell receptor beta chains from one sample sequenced in a study of T cell responses to AZD1222 COVID-19 vaccine (dated by TCRdb to the early 2020s). The sample's time point label, in plain terms: baseline before first vaccination. Library generation was performed with the immunoSEQ multiplex PCR assay. In its TCRdb copy, this immuneACCESS table keeps in-frame sequences only and misses some clones. Where compared with another copy, unresolved V genes explain less than half of these, and the others have no known cause. The table for this sample lists 100,000 to 140,000 clones; roughly nine tenths of them were counted only once. Jointly, the top ten make up 6% to 7% of the sample. This sample comprised peripheral blood, obtained on day 0 of AZD1222 vaccination. These TCRs come from an adult in good health.

This clone was seen a single time. The rearrangement joins TRBV19 to TRBJ2-3; no clear D gene. This CDR3 contains 13 residues. Germline V gives CDR1 LNHDA, CDR2 SQIVND (reference sequence). The V end was cut by 5 bases, the J end by 5 bases, with 11 bases between. The CDR3 is CASSVQGIDTQYF. In DNA, the CDR3 is TGTGCCAGTAGTGTACAAGGGATAGATACGCAGTATTTT.

The genes are TRBV27 and TRBJ2-7; weak D call: TRBD2 (5 bases). Deletions cut 7 bases from V and 3 bases from J, with 16 bases between. Per germline, CDR1 MNHEY and CDR2 SMNVEV (reference sequence). The CDR3 has 14 amino acids. The CDR3 DNA sequence: TGTGCCAGCAAACGACGGAGCGACTACTACGAGCAGTACTTC. Its protein product is CASKRRSDYYEQYF.

This clone appeared a few times. V gene TRBV5-4 combines with J gene TRBJ1-1; TRBD1 matches 7 bases. The CDR3 runs 15 residues. Trimming removed 0 bases from V and 0 bases from J; junction bases left unmatched: 2. The V gene's germline CDR1 is SGHNT and CDR2 YYREEE (reference sequence). The CDR3: CASSLEQGMNTEAFF. CDR3 nucleotide sequence: TGTGCCAGCAGCTTGGAACAGGGGATGAACACTGAAGCTTTCTTT.

The rearrangement joins TRBV11-2 to TRBJ2-1, with 7 bases lining up with TRBD1. V dropped 7 bases and J dropped 8; count of bases not matched to a gene: 11. Germline loops: CDR1 SGHAT, CDR2 FQNNGV. The length of the CDR3 is 14 residues. The CDR3: CASTDLRGGDEQFF. The CDR3 nucleotides are TGTGCCAGCACCGACCTCAGAGGGGGCGATGAGCAGTTCTTC.

The chain couples TRBV15 to TRBJ2-2; D might be TRBD1 (5 bases). Germline V gene data show CDR1 as LNHNV and CDR2 as YYDKDF (reference sequence). V lost 0 bases to trimming and J lost 9 bases, with 11 bases between them. This CDR3 has 14 amino acids. The DNA of the CDR3 is TGTGCCACCAGCAGAGACAGGGTCGCGCGGGAGCTGTTTTTT. Translated: CATSRDRVARELFF.

The chain joins TRBV7-8 to TRBJ2-7, with 7 bases lining up with TRBD1. CDR3 size: 15 residues. Trimming at V came to 8 bases and at J to 6 bases, leaving 16 bases not matched to a gene. The V gene's germline CDR1 is SGHVS and CDR2 FQNEAQ. The CDR3: CASGPRDRPFLEQYF. CDR3 in DNA: TGTGCCAGCGGACCCCGGGACAGACCGTTCCTCGAGCAGTACTTC.

V gene TRBV7-2 combines with J gene TRBJ1-6, with 7 bases identical to TRBD1. Per germline, CDR1 SGHTA and CDR2 FQGNSA. The CDR3 has 15 residues. Trimming removed 1 base from V and 9 bases from J; junction bases left unmatched: 6. The CDR3 region has the DNA TGTGCCAGCAGCTTAGTAGGGGGCTTGGGTTCACCCCTCCACTTT. This gives the protein CASSLVGGLGSPLHF.

J is TRBJ2-7 and V is TRBV15; 14 nucleotides align to TRBD2. The V gene end was trimmed by 7 bases and the J gene end by 6 bases; junction bases not matched to a gene: 8. The CDR3 contains 15 residues. Germline CDR1 is LNHNV and CDR2 is YYDKDF (reference sequence). CDR3 sequence reads: CATKPGLAGVSEQYF. The CDR3 DNA follows: TGTGCCACCAAGCCGGGACTAGCGGGAGTCAGCGAGCAGTACTTC.

The chain is built from TRBV5-1 and TRBJ1-3; TRBD1 matches 7 bases. Losses at the gene ends were 1 base for V and 0 bases for J; bases not matched to a gene: 4. This CDR3 is built from 16 residues. Germline-derived CDR1 and CDR2 are SGHRS and YFSETQ. CDR3 residues: CASSLNRGGSGNTIYF. The CDR3 nucleotides read TGCGCCAGCAGCTTGAACAGGGGAGGCTCTGGAAACACCATATATTTT. Variable domain in full (rest from reference TRBV5-1 and TRBJ1-3): KAGVTQTPRYLIKTRGQQVTLSCSPISGHRSVSWYQQTPGQGLQFLFEYFSETQRNKGNFPGRFSGRQFSNSRSEMNVSTLELGDSALYLCASSLNRGGSGNTIYFGEGSWLTVV.

The chain has TRBV5-1 and TRBJ1-2; 7 bases map to TRBD1. Germline CDR1 is SGHRS and CDR2 is YFSETQ. V lost 1 base, J lost 0 bases, and 6 bases stayed unmatched. The length of the CDR3 is 16 residues. The CDR3: CASSLPRGKPNYGYTF. The CDR3 region has the DNA TGCGCCAGCAGCTTGCCCAGGGGGAAACCTAACTATGGCTACACCTTC.

V gene TRBV19 combines with J gene TRBJ1-1; TRBD1 aligns across 7 bases. The germline CDR1 and CDR2 sequences are LNHDA and SQIVND (reference sequence). There are 12 residues in the CDR3. Trimming took 6 bases from V and 8 from J; bases not matched to a gene: 6. The CDR3 region is CASSPWTGEAFF. The DNA of the CDR3 is TGTGCCAGTAGCCCTTGGACAGGCGAAGCTTTCTTT.

This chain joins TRBV3-1 (or the pseudogene TRBV3-2) and TRBJ1-4; D gene uncertain. The germline V gene has CDR1 LGHDT and CDR2 YNNKEL (reference sequence). This CDR3 spans 15 amino acids. V dropped 1 base and J dropped 12 bases, with 18 bases sitting between them. As DNA, the CDR3 is TGTGCCAGCAGCCAAGGAGGAGGATTTGGGGTTCAACTGTTTTTT. Translation gives CASSQGGGFGVQLFF.

This rearrangement joins TRBV29-1 to TRBJ1-2, with 7 nucleotides matching TRBD1. Trimming cost V 0 bases and J 8 bases; bases outside gene matches: 9. Per the germline V gene, CDR1 is SQVTM and CDR2 is ANQGSEA. The CDR3 totals 14 residues. The CDR3 coding sequence is TGCAGCGTTGAAGATCTCGAGGGGGCTCGAGGCTACACCTTC. Its translation: CSVEDLEGARGYTF. The full variable domain, its missing parts supplied by reference TRBV29-1 and TRBJ1-2, is SAVISQKPSRDICQRGTSLTIQCQVDSQVTMMFWYRQQPGQSLTLIATANQGSEATYESGFVIDKFPISRPNLTFSTLTVSNMSPEDSSIYLCSVEDLEGARGYTFGSGTRLTVV.

V and J are TRBV29-1 and TRBJ1-5; TRBD1 matches 8 bases. Germline lookup yields CDR1 SQVTM and CDR2 ANQGSEA. The CDR3 covers 13 residues. The V and J ends lost 6 bases and 7 bases, in that order; junction bases with no gene match: 8. This CDR3 reads CSVQTGGSQPQHF. The CDR3 DNA sequence: TGCAGCGTGCAAACAGGGGGGTCCCAGCCCCAGCATTTT.

This chain joins TRBV28 and TRBJ2-3, with D tentatively TRBD1 (5 bases). The germline V gene has CDR1 MDHEN and CDR2 SYDVKM. The CDR3 extends over 13 amino acids. V gave up 4 bases and J gave up 9 bases, with 14 bases separating them. Written as DNA, the CDR3 is TGTGCCAGCAGTTCCATTCCCACAGGAACGCAGTATTTT. Encoded protein: CASSSIPTGTQYF.

The chain couples TRBV18 to TRBJ2-1, with TRBD1 matching over 7 bases. V was clipped by 3 bases and J by 5 bases; unmatched bases: 7. The CDR3 consists of 15 residues. CDR1 and CDR2 (germline): KGHSH, LQKENI. The CDR3 DNA follows: TGTGCCAGCTCACCCTACTCCGACAGGGACAATGAGCAGTTCTTC. Amino acids: CASSPYSDRDNEQFF.

The chain recombines TRBV24-1 with TRBJ2-3; TRBD1 aligns across 8 bases. Germline values: CDR1 KGHDR, CDR2 SFDVKD. The V segment lost 5 bases and the J segment 5 bases; nucleotides outside the gene matches: 2. The CDR3 covers 13 residues. The CDR3 DNA reads TGTGCCACCAGTGGCGACAGGGGAGATACGCAGTATTTT. Translated, it gives CATSGDRGDTQYF.

The chain carries TRBV11-3 and TRBJ1-6; D unresolved. Between the trimmed V and J ends, which lost 3 bases and 9 bases, there was a span of 6 bases. This CDR3 is 12 amino acids long. Germline V CDR1 and CDR2: SGHNT, YENEEA. The CDR3 region is CASSFPASPLHF. The CDR3 region has the DNA TGTGCCAGCAGCTTCCCCGCTTCACCCCTCCACTTT.